Sequencing of this T cell receptor (beta chain) was carried out in a study of beta chain features in type 1 diabetes. Study outcomes and limitations: The naive, central memory and Treg TCRB repertoires looked more alike in patients than they did in healthy donors. Unsettled here was the matter of whether HLA type influences TCRB rearrangement.

As every portion of the isolated RNA was reverse transcribed, the sequencing read expressed TCRB transcripts. Sequencing used immunoSEQ multiplex PCR; TCRdb keeps in-frame clones, though not all of them. The sample consists of approximately 340,000 clones, about 15% of them appearing once. This clone was seen more than once but under ten times. Its antigen is unidentified. This CDR3 is built from 16 residues. Germline CDR1 MGHDK, CDR2 SYGVNS. Trimming pared 3 bases from V and 0 bases from J, leaving 12 bases between. This receptor was obtained from a woman younger than 35 in good health. This chain joins TRBV25-1 and TRBJ2-4; a weak D match, TRBD2 (5 bases). Specimen: naive CD4+ T cells from blood. CDR3 sequence (DNA): TGTGCCAGCAGTGATTCTAGCTTACTAGCCAAAAACATTCAGTACTTC. Its protein product is CASSDSSLLAKNIQYF.